The present T cell receptor beta chain was sequenced within a study of neurological immune-mediated disorders. This clonotype has just a few counts. Trimming at V came to 6 bases and at J to 1 base, leaving 4 bases not matched to a gene. Germline V CDR1 and CDR2: KGHSH, LQKENI. The CDR3 is 15 amino acids. TCRdb ran MiXCR on the 5' RACE reads and lists one entry per CDR3 protein. The table lists tens of thousands of distinct CDR3 sequences, 9% to 12% of them singletons. The sample comprised PBMCs. This clonotype was sampled from a man aged 40-55 years in good health. The chain joins TRBV18 to TRBJ2-3; TRBD1 aligns across 10 bases. The CDR3 bases are TGTGCCAGCTCCCGACAGGGGGCTGGCACAGATACGCAGTATTTT. Its protein product is CASSRQGAGTDTQYF.